Below, 14 T cell receptor beta chains from the same sample are listed, as sequenced in a study of cytomegalovirus exposure and HLA in healthy donors. The primer mix had 60 Vbeta and 13 Jbeta primers. Repertoires were generated with immunoSEQ multiplex PCR, while TCRdb's copy carries only in-frame clones and drops some. The sample records some 100,000 clones, around 75% being singletons. The sequenced material came from PBMCs. The source of these receptors is a middle-aged man in good health and CMV-seronegative.

The chain joins TRBV27 to TRBJ2-5, with TRBD2 matching over 7 bases. The J call may be mistaken, given a closer DNA end match to TRBJ2-7. Germline CDR1 is MNHEY and CDR2 is SMNVEV (reference sequence). This CDR3 has 14 amino acids. The CDR3 nucleotides are TGTGCCAGCAGTTCCGTAGCGGGTTCCTACGAGCAGTACTTC. Its translation is CASSSVAGSYEQYF.

This clone was detected once. The J gene is TRBJ2-3, the V gene TRBV6-1, with D perhaps matching TRBD1 (6 bases). In germline, CDR1 is MNHNS, CDR2 SASEGT. Trimming removed 5 bases from V and 7 bases from J, with 10 bases in between. The CDR3 spans 12 residues. CDR3 region: CASSPTGNTQYF. CDR3 bases: TGTGCCAGCAGTCCTACAGGGAATACGCAGTATTTT.

The gene calls are TRBV4-2 and TRBJ2-5; TRBD2 matches 10 bases. The junction had 5 bases not matched to a gene; V was cut back by 2 bases and J by 2 bases. Germline V gene data show CDR1 as LGHNA and CDR2 as YNFKEQ. CDR3 length equals 16 residues. DNA of the CDR3: TGTGCCAGCAGCCAATCGACGACTAGCGGGCAAGAGACCCAGTACTTC. It yields the protein CASSQSTTSGQETQYF.

This sequence joins TRBV10-3 and TRBJ2-7; tentative D call: TRBD2 (6 bases). Germline CDR1 and CDR2: ENHRY and SYGVKD. V was pared by 7 bases and J by 3 bases, with 13 bases between. This CDR3 has 13 residues. CDR3 amino acids: CAIMGNGGYEQYF. The CDR3 DNA is TGTGCCATCATGGGAAACGGGGGCTACGAGCAGTACTTC.

The chain recombines TRBV7-2 with TRBJ1-5; the D gene is possibly TRBD1 (6 bases). This CDR3 spans 16 amino acids. Germline V gene lookup returns CDR1 SGHTA and CDR2 FQGNSA. V was cut by 5 bases and J by 5 bases, with 19 bases left in between. This CDR3 is CASSQQTGLADQPQHF. In DNA form, the CDR3 reads TGTGCCAGCAGCCAACAGACAGGTCTAGCGGATCAGCCCCAGCATTTT. Combining the CDR3 with reference TRBV7-2 and TRBJ1-5 gives the whole variable domain GAGVSQSPSNKVTEKGKDVELRCDPISGHTALYWYRQSLGQGLEFLIYFQGNSAPDKSGLPSDRFSAERTGGSVSTLTIQRTQQEDSAVYLCASSQQTGLADQPQHFGDGTRLSIL.

The J gene is TRBJ2-1, the V gene TRBV13; 8 nucleotides align to TRBD2. J gave up 9 bases and V 1 base, and 14 bases lay outside the gene matches. Germline V gene sequence: CDR1 PRHDT, CDR2 FYEKMQ (reference sequence). CDR3 size: 17 residues. The CDR3 region is CASSLAIDEREQGEQFF. The CDR3 DNA reads as TGTGCCAGCAGCTTAGCAATAGATGAGCGGGAGCAGGGTGAGCAGTTCTTC.

V gene TRBV7-9 combines with J gene TRBJ2-6; D not certain. The CDR3 runs 15 residues. Germline CDR1 and CDR2: SEHNR and FQNEAQ (reference sequence). Between the trimmed V and J ends, which lost 3 bases and 2 bases, there was a span of 8 bases. This CDR3 reads CASSLRVAGANVLTF. The DNA of the CDR3 is TGTGCCAGCAGCTTGAGAGTCGCTGGGGCCAACGTCCTGACTTTC.

The J gene is TRBJ2-7, the V gene TRBV28, with 9 nucleotides matching TRBD2. V lost 6 bases to trimming and J lost 5 bases; unmatched junction nucleotides: 11. Germline CDR1 reads MDHEN; CDR2 reads SYDVKM. The CDR3 length is 15 residues. The DNA of the CDR3 is TGTGCCAGCAGACCTCCTAGCGGGATCCCTCACGAGCAGTACTTC. Its protein is CASRPPSGIPHEQYF.

The sample holds a few counts of this clone. The chain couples TRBV6-4 to TRBJ2-1; D call uncertain. CDR3 size: 17 residues. Trimming removed 0 bases at V and 0 bases at J, with 12 bases between. Germline CDR1 and CDR2: MRHNA and SNTAGT. The CDR3 DNA reads TGTGCCAGCAGTGACTCGTATAGCCCCAGCTCCTACAATGAGCAGTTCTTC. Its translation: CASSDSYSPSSYNEQFF.

The chain joins TRBV30 to TRBJ2-7, with D perhaps matching TRBD2 (6 bases). The germline V and J ends were trimmed by 1 base and 0 bases, with 13 bases remaining between them. This CDR3 is 15 amino acids long. Germline V gene sequence: CDR1 GTSNPN, CDR2 SVGIG (reference sequence). CDR3 amino acids: CAWSGAAGISYEQYF. CDR3 sequence (DNA): TGTGCCTGGAGTGGGGCCGCGGGAATCTCCTACGAGCAGTACTTC.

This clone was found a few times. The chain has TRBV27 and TRBJ2-6; tentatively, D is TRBD2 (5 bases). This CDR3 region has 14 residues. CDR1 and CDR2 from the germline V gene are MNHEY and SMNVEV (reference sequence). Trimming pared 6 bases from V and 3 bases from J, leaving 9 bases between. CDR3 bases: TGTGCCAGCAGGCACGGGGATGGGGCCAACGTCCTGACTTTC. Protein sequence: CASRHGDGANVLTF.

V usage is TRBV5-8 and J usage is TRBJ1-5, with 8 bases that match TRBD1. The germline V gene has CDR1 SGHTS and CDR2 YDEGEE. This CDR3 is 15 amino acids long. The V gene end was trimmed by 3 bases and the J gene end by 4 bases; junction bases not matched to a gene: 6. In nucleotides, the CDR3 is TGTGCCAGCAGCTCTACCGGGACAGGAAATCAGCCCCAGCATTTT. Protein: CASSSTGTGNQPQHF.

The rearrangement joins TRBV5-1 to TRBJ2-2; TRBD1 aligns across 10 bases. The CDR3 totals 19 residues. Trimming took 4 bases from V and 7 from J; bases not matched to a gene: 19. The germline CDR1 and CDR2 sequences are SGHRS and YFSETQ. CDR3 protein: CASSPPRGQGDLGGGELFF. Written as DNA, the CDR3 is TGCGCCAGCAGCCCCCCCCGCGGACAGGGGGATCTTGGGGGCGGGGAGCTGTTTTTT.

The V gene is TRBV6-1, the J gene TRBJ1-1; 8 bases line up with TRBD1. The CDR3 sequence is 12 residues long. Germline V lookup: CDR1 MNHNS, CDR2 SASEGT. V lost 8 bases and J lost 8; bases outside the gene matches: 7. The CDR3 sequence is CASLGTGTEAFF. Here the CDR3 DNA reads TGTGCCAGCCTAGGGACAGGCACCGAAGCTTTCTTT.